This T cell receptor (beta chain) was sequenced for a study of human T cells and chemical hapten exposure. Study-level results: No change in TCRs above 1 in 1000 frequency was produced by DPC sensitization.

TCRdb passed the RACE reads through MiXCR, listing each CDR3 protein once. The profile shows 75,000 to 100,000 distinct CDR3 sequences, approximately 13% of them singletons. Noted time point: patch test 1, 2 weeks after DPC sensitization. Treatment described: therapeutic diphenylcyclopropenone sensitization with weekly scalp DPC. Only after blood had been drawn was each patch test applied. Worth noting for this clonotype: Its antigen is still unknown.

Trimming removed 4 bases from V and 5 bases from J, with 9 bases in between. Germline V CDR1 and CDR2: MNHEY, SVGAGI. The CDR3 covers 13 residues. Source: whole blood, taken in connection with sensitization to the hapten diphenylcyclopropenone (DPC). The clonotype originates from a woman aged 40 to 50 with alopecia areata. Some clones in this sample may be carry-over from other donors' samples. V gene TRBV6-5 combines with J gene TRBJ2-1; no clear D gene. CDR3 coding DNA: TGTGCCAGCAGTTTCGGACCAAACAATGAGCAGTTCTTC. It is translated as CASSFGPNNEQFF.